A single sample is the source of the 24 T cell receptor beta chains below, sequenced in a study of blood T cells in healthy people across ages. A J-beta primer mix and a sample-barcoded 5' primer were used in a second PCR of roughly 6 to 11 cycles. Each CDR3 protein is one row after TCRdb ran MiXCR on the 5' RACE reads. This table has around 1.1 million distinct CDR3 sequences, around two fifths appearing once. The material sequenced was blood. The receptors were gathered from a man aged 18 to 30 in good health.

This clonotype was counted a few times. This chain uses TRBV20-1 with TRBJ2-3; TRBD2 aligns across 11 bases. Germline V lookup: CDR1 DFQATT, CDR2 SNEGSKA (reference sequence). With 2 bases clipped from V and 5 bases from J, the junction kept 9 bases outside the gene matches. There are 16 residues in the CDR3. Here the CDR3 reads CSARPTSGGFKDTQYF. DNA for the CDR3: TGCAGTGCTAGACCAACTAGCGGGGGCTTTAAAGATACGCAGTATTTT.

This clonotype has at least ten counts. This sequence joins TRBV5-1 and TRBJ1-1, with TRBD1 matching 9 bases. Trimming took 4 bases from V and 11 from J; bases not matched to a gene: 3. CDR1 SGHRS and CDR2 YFSETQ come from the germline V gene. There are 11 residues in the CDR3. This CDR3 reads CASSPGQGAFF. The DNA for the CDR3 is TGCGCCAGCAGCCCAGGACAGGGGGCTTTCTTT.

The chain uses TRBV7-9 and TRBJ2-2; a weak D match, TRBD1 (5 bases). The germline V and J ends were trimmed by 5 bases and 5 bases, with 12 bases remaining between them. CDR1 is SEHNR and CDR2 is FQNEAQ in the germline V gene (reference sequence). The CDR3 runs to 14 residues. The CDR3 here is CASSPLDKTGELFF. The CDR3 bases are TGTGCCAGCAGCCCCCTGGACAAGACCGGGGAGCTGTTTTTT.

This clonotype is a singleton in its sample. The V and J genes are TRBV7-6 and TRBJ2-3; the D gene could be TRBD1 or TRBD2 (6 bases each). V was cut by 6 bases and J by 5 bases, with 15 bases left in between. CDR1 and CDR2 from the germline V gene are SGHVS and FNYEAQ. This CDR3 is 14 amino acids long. The CDR3 nucleotides read TGTGCCAGCAGTCAGGAGGGGGGTTTAGATACGCAGTATTTT. This gives the protein CASSQEGGLDTQYF. The variable domain in full, with the rest retrieved from reference TRBV7-6 and TRBJ2-3, is GAGVSQSPRYKVTKRGQDVALRCDPISGHVSLYWYRQALGQGPEFLTYFNYEAQQDKSGLPNDRFSAERPEGSISTLTIQRTEQRDSAMYRCASSQEGGLDTQYFGPGTRLTVL.

V gene TRBV11-2 combines with J gene TRBJ2-2, with a possible D match to TRBD1 (5 bases). The V gene lost 1 base and the J gene lost 7 bases, with 10 bases spanning the gap. This CDR3 contains 14 residues. Germline V gene data show CDR1 as SGHAT and CDR2 as FQNNGV. The DNA for the CDR3 is TGTGCCAGCAGCTTAGGTGTAGGGGACGGGGAGCTGTTTTTT. It encodes CASSLGVGDGELFF.

The chain links TRBV7-8 to TRBJ2-5, with D perhaps being TRBD1 or TRBD2 (5 bases each). The length of the CDR3 is 15 residues. In germline, CDR1 is SGHVS, CDR2 FQNEAQ. The V gene lost 2 bases and the J gene lost 5 bases, with 15 bases spanning the gap. The CDR3, as DNA: TGTGCCAGCAGCTTAAGAGGGGCTGCTAGGGAGACCCAGTACTTC. The encoded protein is CASSLRGAARETQYF.

Only a few counts were recorded for this clonotype. The V call is TRBV2, the J call TRBJ2-1; D is possibly TRBD2 (5 bases). The DNA matches TRBJ2-7 better at its end, which makes the J call doubtful. Germline CDR1 SNHLY, CDR2 FYNNEI. The CDR3 loop spans 15 amino acids. The CDR3 protein is CASRGTSSGYNEQYF. The CDR3 DNA reads TGTGCCAGCAGAGGCACTAGTTCGGGGTACAATGAGCAGTACTTC.

V is TRBV7-3 and J is TRBJ2-5; TRBD1 aligns across 7 bases. The J segment lost 5 bases and the V segment lost 3 bases, leaving 9 bases of the junction unmatched. Per germline, CDR1 SGHTA and CDR2 FQGTGA. The CDR3 spans 15 residues. Here the CDR3 DNA reads TGTGCCAGCAGCTTTTCGGGACAGTCTTTTGAGACCCAGTACTTC. Translation: CASSFSGQSFETQYF.

The gene calls are TRBV28 and TRBJ2-7; 8 positions agree with TRBD2. Germline V gene sequence: CDR1 MDHEN, CDR2 SYDVKM. V gave up 4 bases and J gave up 6 bases; unmatched junction bases: 14. The CDR3 contains 16 residues. CDR3 DNA sequence: TGTGCCAGCAGTTACGGGGATTACCGGGGGGGCCGCGAGCAGTACTTC. As protein: CASSYGDYRGGREQYF.

Details on this clonotype: Compared with germline, one end of the junction differs, possibly owing to a read error. The rearrangement joins TRBV12-3 or TRBV12-4 to TRBJ1-2, with D possibly TRBD1 on 5 matching bases. The CDR3 length is 17 residues. DNA of the CDR3: TGTACCAGCAGTCCCTGGGGGGGGACCCCCACTAACTATGGCTACACCTTC. Protein: CTSSPWGGTPTNYGYTF.

This clonotype was observed a single time. The genes are TRBV7-9 and TRBJ2-1, with 10 bases identical to TRBD2. Germline trimming cut 4 bases from V and 13 bases from J; bases unmatched to any gene: 16. The CDR3 is 16 residues long. Germline V gives CDR1 SEHNR, CDR2 FQNEAQ (reference sequence). CDR3: CASSSPSGGLQETQFF. CDR3 DNA sequence: TGTGCCAGCAGCTCGCCTAGCGGGGGCTTACAAGAGACCCAGTTCTTC.

In regard to this clonotype: One end of the junction is discordant with germline, which a read error may explain. The rearrangement uses TRBV9 and TRBJ2-2, with 10 nucleotides matching TRBD2. CDR3 size: 16 residues. Germline CDR1 and CDR2: SGDLS and YYNGEE. Written as DNA, the CDR3 is TGTGCCGGCAGCGTAGTAGCGGGGGGGAACACCGGGGAGCTGTTTTTT. Protein product: CAGSVVAGGNTGELFF.

The J gene is TRBJ1-2, the V gene TRBV3-1; tentatively, D is TRBD1 (5 bases). With 3 bases removed from V and 5 bases from J, the gap between germline ends came to 16 bases. Germline assignment: CDR1 LGHDT and CDR2 YNNKEL (reference sequence). The CDR3 is made up of 15 amino acids. The CDR3 bases are TGTGCCAGCAGCCAGGTCCTAAACGGGGGATATGGCTACACCTTC. This gives the protein CASSQVLNGGYGYTF.

This clonotype has just a few counts. V is TRBV7-2 and J is TRBJ2-1; 8 bases are shared with TRBD1. Germline V CDR1 and CDR2: SGHTA, FQGNSA. J gave up 8 bases and V 4 bases, and 7 bases lay outside the gene matches. This CDR3 comprises 14 residues. The CDR3 DNA sequence: TGTGCCAGCAGCTCCCGGACAGGGACCTATGAGCAGTTCTTC. As protein: CASSSRTGTYEQFF.

This clonotype was recorded at least ten times. The chain recombines TRBV12-3 or TRBV12-4 with TRBJ2-1, with unresolved D. This CDR3 has 11 residues. The V end lost 6 bases, the J end lost 4 bases, and 4 bases lay between the germline ends. The CDR3 loop reads CASRGYNEQFF. The CDR3 DNA follows: TGTGCCAGCAGAGGGTACAATGAGCAGTTCTTC.

This clonotype was counted between two and nine times. V is TRBV5-5 and J is TRBJ1-2, with TRBD1 matching 7 bases. This CDR3 region has 15 residues. V was pared by 4 bases and J by 2 bases, with 8 bases of the junction left unmatched. Per germline, CDR1 SGHKS and CDR2 YYEKEE (reference sequence). The CDR3 DNA reads as TGTGCCAGCAGCGCCCGACAGGGTCCGAACTATGGCTACACCTTC. As protein: CASSARQGPNYGYTF.

The table lists this clonotype with a few counts. The V and J genes are TRBV5-1 and TRBJ1-2; possible D gene TRBD1, 6 bases. The CDR3 is made up of 14 amino acids. The V end lost 3 bases, the J end lost 6 bases, and 15 bases lay between the germline ends. CDR1 is SGHRS, CDR2 YFSETQ, per germline. DNA for the CDR3: TGCGCCAGCAGCTCGCCCTCAGGGGACGATGGCTACACCTTC. It translates to CASSSPSGDDGYTF. The complete variable domain, with remaining parts taken from reference TRBV5-1 and TRBJ1-2, reads KAGVTQTPRYLIKTRGQQVTLSCSPISGHRSVSWYQQTPGQGLQFLFEYFSETQRNKGNFPGRFSGRQFSNSRSEMNVSTLELGDSALYLCASSSPSGDDGYTFGSGTRLTVV.

With respect to this clonotype: An end of the junction does not agree with germline; a read error may underlie this. The chain employs TRBV4-2 and TRBJ1-2; unclear D gene. Germline assignment: CDR1 LGHNA and CDR2 YNFKEQ. The CDR3 loop spans 13 amino acids. The CDR3 sequence: CASSQEQNYDYTF. DNA of the CDR3: TGTGCCAGCAGCCAAGAACAGAACTATGACTACACCTTC.

The genes are TRBV7-9 and TRBJ1-5; tentatively, D is TRBD1 (6 bases). The CDR3 length is 15 residues. Germline V CDR1 and CDR2: SEHNR, FQNEAQ (reference sequence). The V gene lost 7 bases and the J gene lost 4 bases, with 17 bases spanning the gap. The CDR3 sequence: CASTDQGQVNQPQHF. The CDR3 DNA reads TGTGCCAGCACGGACCAGGGACAAGTAAATCAGCCCCAGCATTTT.

This clonotype was seen a handful of times. At one end, the junction sequence differs from germline, possibly due to a read error. The chain is built from TRBV5-5 and TRBJ2-3; 8 nucleotides align to TRBD1. This CDR3 is built from 16 residues. CDR1 and CDR2 (germline): SGHKS, YYEKEE (reference sequence). The CDR3 sequence: CASSLAAVPGTGTQYF. The CDR3 coding sequence is TGTGCCAGCAGCTTGGCAGCGGTCCCTGGGACAGGTACGCAGTATTTT.

This clonotype turned up a few times. This chain uses TRBV20-1 with TRBJ2-1, with D maybe TRBD1 (6 bases). The CDR3 sequence is 11 residues long. Germline loops: CDR1 DFQATT, CDR2 SNEGSKA (reference sequence). The CDR3 region has the DNA TGCAGACCCCAGGGGCTAAATGAGCAGTTCTTC. The encoded protein is CRPQGLNEQFF.

A note on this clonotype: This may stem from a read error, because a much larger clone lies one nucleotide away. V and J are TRBV20-1 and TRBJ2-1; D remains unclear. Germline CDR1 and CDR2: DFQATT and SNEGSKA (reference sequence). V lost 1 base and J 12 bases, leaving 13 bases between the germline ends. The length of the CDR3 is 12 residues. The DNA for the CDR3 is TGCAGTGCTAGAGTTCCTCCGTATGGGCAGTTCTTC. Its translation: CSARVPPYGQFF.

This clonotype has more than one count but fewer than ten. The rearrangement links TRBV12-3 or TRBV12-4 to TRBJ1-2; 10 bases agree with TRBD1. V gave up 6 bases and J gave up 8 bases; unmatched junction bases: 27. CDR3 size: 20 residues. The CDR3 nucleotides are TGTGCCAGCAGGCGACCGGGACAGGGGTTCGCAAACCCTCACTCTGGGGGCTACACCTTC. This encodes CASRRPGQGFANPHSGGYTF.

The chain is built from TRBV20-1 and TRBJ2-1, with TRBD2 matching 13 bases. CDR1 and CDR2 from the germline V gene are DFQATT and SNEGSKA (reference sequence). The length of the CDR3 is 16 residues. V shed 6 bases and J 7 bases; nucleotides not matched to a gene: 12. The CDR3 loop is CSAATSGGALVNEQFF. In nucleotides, the CDR3 is TGCAGTGCCGCTACTAGCGGGGGGGCCTTGGTGAATGAGCAGTTCTTC.